This TCR beta chain was captured by sequencing in a study of T cells in women clearing cervical HPV infection listed by TCRdb under 2018. Study-wide context: The cases were some 27 women with histologically confirmed HPV16-related CIN3 or worse, and 2 of these cases were invasive cancers. The controls were some 23 women whose single incident HPV16 infection cleared within 12 months with no development of precancer or cancer. Blood from cases was collected at the visit at which the lesion was first identified, whereas blood from controls was collected once infection was no longer detected. For cases, the median interval between lesion detection and blood sampling was roughly 140 days, with an interquartile range of about 85 to 220 days. Since only a few of the women had HLA typing available, the possibility that HLA type was acting as a confounder could not be ruled out. The exploratory proof-of-principle case-control study was nested within the Guanacaste HPV Natural History Study in Costa Rica and compared TCR repertoires across cervical HPV16 outcomes. Cases and controls were matched on year of sample collection and on age within five years. Cases had a median age of approximately 34 years and controls had a median age of about 41, with no significant differences in baseline characteristics. The parent cohort enrolled around 9,800 women aged 18 or older in Guanacaste, Costa Rica, during about 1992 to 1995 and followed them for roughly seven years. Five blinded duplicates per group were added as quality controls, so that approximately 60 samples were obtained: around 50 participants and some 10 replicates.

The immunoSEQ assay used multiplex PCR to amplify TCR beta CDR3 regions from an average of roughly 1.2 ug of genomic DNA per sample. To correct primer bias, the assay used a complete synthetic TCR repertoire to set an amplification baseline. The amplicons were sequenced on the Illumina platform. The original pipeline was this. Sequence errors were corrected by clustering with frequency ratios and a modified nearest-neighbor algorithm, and the sequences were then analyzed in the immunoSEQ Analyzer using IMGT gene definitions. At each rarefaction depth, TCR richness and evenness were averaged across 20 rarefaction repeats, and samples with fewer sequences than that depth were excluded. Wilcoxon rank sum tests with FDR correction were used to compare relative abundances of V, D and J genes between the groups. In the blinded duplicates, the intraclass correlation was approximately 95% for TCR richness and averaged about 73% across 55 to 75 gene segments. TCRdb mirrors the immuneACCESS table, restricted to in-frame sequences. Some clones are absent from its copies; in checked studies, under half trace to an unresolved V gene, and the reason for the others is unknown. The V and J calls and clone size are taken from that table; D and trimming were inferred from the DNA. The sample table on file contains about 31,000 clones. Roughly 8.4% of the sample is held by the ten biggest clonotypes.

Every participant had a single incident cervical HPV16 infection, and prevalent HPV16 infections were excluded. Cervical HPV DNA was detected by MY09/MY11 PCR, and genotyping was performed by dot-blot hybridization. Roughly 15 mL of heparinized blood was centrifuged, after which the buffy coat was aliquoted, frozen at -30 degrees C, and then stored at -80 degrees C. QIAGEN kits were used to extract genomic DNA from buffy coat specimens. Study-wide conclusions, independent of this receptor: Across sequencing depths, CIN3+ cases showed significantly higher TCR repertoire richness than controls, but evenness did not differ between the groups. T-cell numbers per sample were unknown, so richness differences could reflect varying T-cell content rather than repertoire biology. Cases were distinguished from controls with an estimated AUC of over 0.75 by random forest classifiers combining richness and V gene abundances. The cross-sectional design could not show whether the associations came before the infection or were a result of it, and neither effector/memory subsets nor HPV-specific T cells were isolated. TRBV6-7 relative abundance was lower in cases than in controls (roughly 0.12% versus 0.17%; Bonferroni P = 0.0008).

Taken from the germline V gene (reference sequence), the CDR1 and CDR2 loops are WNHNN and SYGVQD. V and J lose 4 bases and 3 bases, and a span of 12 bases separates them. Inclusive of the bounding cysteine and phenylalanine, the CDR3 is 14 residues long. The DNA covers only part of the CDR3, 33 bases in frame from base 1. About this clone itself: Its binding antigen is unknown. The read ends 3 residues shy of where the CDR3 ends; the end is completed using the germline J gene.

The rearranged segments are TRBV10-1 and TRBJ1-2, and the D gene may be TRBD1, 5 bases matching. Material for sequencing was blood buffy coat. This sequence was found in a woman aged 18-70 years with a cervical HPV16 infection that either progressed to CIN3+ or cleared (not recorded which). The CDR3 DNA, read in part, is TGCGCCAGCAGTGTGCACAGGTCCTACTATGGC. Its protein reads: CASSVHRSYYG. In full, the CDR3 is CASSVHRSYYGYTF.